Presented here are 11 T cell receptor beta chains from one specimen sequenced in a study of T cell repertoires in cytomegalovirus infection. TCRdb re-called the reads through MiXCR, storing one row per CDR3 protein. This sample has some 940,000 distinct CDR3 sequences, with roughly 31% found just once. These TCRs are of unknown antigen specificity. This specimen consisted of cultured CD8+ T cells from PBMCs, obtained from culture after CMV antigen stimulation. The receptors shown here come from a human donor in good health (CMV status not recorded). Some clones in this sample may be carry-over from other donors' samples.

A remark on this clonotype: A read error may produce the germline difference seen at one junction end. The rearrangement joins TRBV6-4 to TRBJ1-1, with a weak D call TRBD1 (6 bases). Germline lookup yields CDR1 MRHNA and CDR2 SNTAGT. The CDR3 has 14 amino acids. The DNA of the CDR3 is TGTGCCAGCAGTTACTCGAGGGGGACTTTGGAAGCTTTCTTT. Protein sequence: CASSYSRGTLEAFF.

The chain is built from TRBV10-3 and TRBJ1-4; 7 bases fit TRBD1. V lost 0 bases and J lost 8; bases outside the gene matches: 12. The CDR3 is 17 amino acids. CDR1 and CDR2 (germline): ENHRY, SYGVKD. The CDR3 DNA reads TGTGCCATCAGTGAGTCCTGGAGACAGGGTATAGGAGAAAAACTGTTTTTT. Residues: CAISESWRQGIGEKLFF.

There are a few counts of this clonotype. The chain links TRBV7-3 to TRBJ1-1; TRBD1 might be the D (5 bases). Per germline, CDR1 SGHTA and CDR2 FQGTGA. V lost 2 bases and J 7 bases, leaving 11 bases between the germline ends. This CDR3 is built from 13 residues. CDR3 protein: CASSLGGGDEAFF. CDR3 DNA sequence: TGTGCCAGCAGCTTAGGTGGAGGGGATGAAGCTTTCTTT. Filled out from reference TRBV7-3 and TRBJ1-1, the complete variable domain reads GAGVSQTPSNKVTEKGKYVELRCDPISGHTALYWYRQSLGQGPEFLIYFQGTGAADDSGLPNDRFFAVRPEGSVSTLKIQRTERGDSAVYLCASSLGGGDEAFFGQGTRLTVV.

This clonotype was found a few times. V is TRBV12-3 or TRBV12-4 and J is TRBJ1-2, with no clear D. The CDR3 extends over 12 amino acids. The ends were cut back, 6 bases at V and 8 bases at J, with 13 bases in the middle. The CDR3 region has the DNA TGTGCCAGCAGGGGAACAATTCAAGGCTACACCTTC. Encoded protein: CASRGTIQGYTF.

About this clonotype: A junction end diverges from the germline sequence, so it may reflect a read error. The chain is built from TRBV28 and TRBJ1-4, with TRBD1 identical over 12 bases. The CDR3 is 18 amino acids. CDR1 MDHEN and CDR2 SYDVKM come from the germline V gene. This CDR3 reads CANSPYPGTGGGDEKLFF. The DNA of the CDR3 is TGTGCCAACAGTCCTTACCCTGGGACAGGGGGCGGGGATGAAAAACTGTTTTTT. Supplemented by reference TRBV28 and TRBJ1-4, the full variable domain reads DVKVTQSSRYLVKRTGEKVFLECVQDMDHENMFWYRQDPGLGLRLIYFSYDVKMKEKGDIPEGYSVSREKKERFSLILESASTNQTSMYLCANSPYPGTGGGDEKLFFGSGTQLSVL.

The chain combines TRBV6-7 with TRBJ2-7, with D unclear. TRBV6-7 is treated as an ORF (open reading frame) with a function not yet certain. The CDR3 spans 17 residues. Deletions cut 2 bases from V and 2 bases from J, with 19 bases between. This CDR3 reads CASSYLPNSTSPYEQYV. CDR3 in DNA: TGTGCCAGCAGTTACCTACCGAACTCGACCTCCCCCTACGAGCAGTACGTC.

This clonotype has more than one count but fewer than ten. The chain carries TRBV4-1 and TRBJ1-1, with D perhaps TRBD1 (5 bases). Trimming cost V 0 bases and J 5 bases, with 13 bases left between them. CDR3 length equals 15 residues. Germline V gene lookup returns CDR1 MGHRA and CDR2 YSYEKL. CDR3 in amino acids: CASSQDIMGGTEAFF. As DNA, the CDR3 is TGCGCCAGCAGCCAAGATATTATGGGGGGGACTGAAGCTTTCTTT.

CDR3 sequence: CASSLYPGVKPQHF. The CDR3 bases are TGTGCCAGCAGTTTATATCCAGGGGTGAAGCCCCAGCATTTT. This chain links TRBV28 with TRBJ1-5; the D gene is possibly TRBD1 (6 bases). The CDR3 runs 14 residues. Trimming took off 1 base at V and 8 bases at J, with 12 bases between the two ends. Germline V gene data show CDR1 as MDHEN and CDR2 as SYDVKM.

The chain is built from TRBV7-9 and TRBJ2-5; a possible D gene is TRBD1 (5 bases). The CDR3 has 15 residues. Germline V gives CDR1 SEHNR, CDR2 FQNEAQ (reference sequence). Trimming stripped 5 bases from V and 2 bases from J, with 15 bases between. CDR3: CASSTGHLIQETQYF. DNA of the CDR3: TGTGCCAGCAGCACAGGACACCTCATTCAAGAGACCCAGTACTTC.

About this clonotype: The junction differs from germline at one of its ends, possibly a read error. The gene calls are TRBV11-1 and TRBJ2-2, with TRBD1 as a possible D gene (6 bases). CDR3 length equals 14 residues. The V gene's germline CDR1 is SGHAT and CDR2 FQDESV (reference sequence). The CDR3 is CVSSLGQNTGELFF. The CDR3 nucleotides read TGTGTCAGCAGCTTGGGACAGAACACCGGGGAGCTGTTTTTT.

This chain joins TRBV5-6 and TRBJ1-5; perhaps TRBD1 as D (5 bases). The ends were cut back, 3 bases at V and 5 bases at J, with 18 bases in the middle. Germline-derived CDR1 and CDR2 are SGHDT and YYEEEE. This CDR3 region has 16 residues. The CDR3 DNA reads TGTGCCAGCAGCTCTAGTCGTGGATGGGGGGATCAGCCCCAGCATTTT. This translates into CASSSSRGWGDQPQHF. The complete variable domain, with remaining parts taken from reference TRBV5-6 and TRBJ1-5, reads DAGVTQSPTHLIKTRGQQVTLRCSPKSGHDTVSWYQQALGQGPQFIFQYYEEEERQRGNFPDRFSGHQFPNYSSELNVNALLLGDSALYLCASSSSRGWGDQPQHFGDGTRLSIL.